This TCR beta chain was obtained from a study of cytomegalovirus exposure and HLA in healthy donors (TCRdb year 2017). Looking at the study overall: In an earlier analysis of some 610 of the donors, about 260 Gb of sequence data and 100 million or so unique TCR beta sequences from about 179 million T cells were reported. Several DR-DQ haplotypes were handled as single units for association and clustering because linkage in the cohort was strong. To predict cytomegalovirus infection status, the study combined high-throughput TCR immunosequencing, statistical association of individual TCRs with disease status, and machine learning. An earlier analysis of a few hundred of the donors applied high-throughput TCR beta sequencing to assess whether each TCR beta V gene segment acted as functional or pseudogenic. Typing coverage differed by locus: A, B, C, DRB1 and DQB1 were typed in roughly 629-640 donors, DQA1 in 522, DPA1 in 606, and DPB1 in just under 490. Every repertoire in the discovery cohort had been generated on one and the same sequencing platform. The later analysis used no new phenotypic data to find candidate immune exposures, relying instead on TCR beta sequences and their occurrence across donors. To study patterns of TCR occurrence, a later analysis re-analyzed previously published TCR beta repertoires from hundreds of donors and added high-resolution HLA genotyping. Using immunosequencing, the study profiled T cell repertoires from 666 subjects and related those repertoires to cytomegalovirus serostatus. An early release covering about 600 HLA-typed donors comprised about 320 gigabases of sequencing data and around 80 million unique TCR sequences. HLA typing covered class I and class II loci at four-digit resolution. Besides the first cohort of roughly 660 subjects, a separate validation cohort made up of 120 different subjects was used. The study aimed to test whether cataloging public T cell receptors could reveal signatures of past pathogen exposure. Of the 398 genotyped donors, about 80% fell in the genetic ancestry cluster associated with self-reported Caucasian donors. Genome-wide SNP genotypes for about 60% of the roughly 700 donors were used in a later genetic analysis, which treated that subset as a discovery cohort. Donor age, sex, ethnicity and CMV serostatus were compiled together with the repertoire data. Among approximately 370 genotyped donors of the cohort, an average of around 240,000 unique TCR beta nucleotide sequences was sequenced per donor, of which 15% to 20% were non-productive. General conclusions and limits of the study: According to the authors, the approach could potentially be generalized to other disease states and immunological phenotypes. Several of the top co-occurrence clusters appeared to be linked to parvovirus B19, influenza, CMV and Epstein-Barr virus, according to a later analysis. A further reported finding was that TCR beta sequences accurately predicted the HLA-A and HLA-B alleles for most subjects in the first cohort. Most CMV-associated TCR beta chains appeared to be HLA-restricted in a later analysis, and the HLA associations seemed to be driven largely by CMV exposure. When HLA alleles, especially DR and DQ, strongly co-occurred, attributing TCR associations to individual alleles was difficult. While some public TCRs were present in many individuals, most TCR sequences turned up only very rarely across donors. Because some donors lacked HLA typing at each locus, the association tests relied only on the typed subset. According to a later analysis, TCR association rates differed among HLA loci, with DRB1 alleles showing the most associated TCRs and HLA-C alleles showing the fewest. The only immune exposure information available for the cohort was CMV serostatus. Roughly uniform sequencing depth across donors was assumed in presence/absence analyses, although this assumption may not hold. A cluster of highly shared sequence variants was judged likely to be a technical artifact of the sequencing pipeline. In a later analysis, 16,951 TCR beta sequences were associated with specific HLA alleles at a false discovery rate of 0.05. This cohort had only TCR beta chains sequenced, and the lack of alpha or paired-chain data limited which features could be detected. Fewer than 20 rarely observed V segments, including chromosome 9 orphons, were excluded from the earlier analysis of a few hundred of the donors because counts were too low. A few of the identified cytomegalovirus-associated TCR beta chains were confirmed in vitro to be specific for cytomegalovirus antigens. Correlated functional status among segregating V segments might be attributable to linkage disequilibrium, but an unknown experimental factor could not be ruled out. In a later analysis, HLA-associated TCR beta chains showed more clonal expansion and lower generation probabilities than non-associated chains that were equally common. A total of 150 or so TCR beta chains were listed by the study as associated with cytomegalovirus. The 87-base-pair reads could not distinguish some IMGT-functional V segments, including TRBV6-2 and TRBV6-3, so those segments were excluded. In an earlier analysis of 587 of the donors, most TCR beta V segments appeared in productive rearrangements about 87% or about 30% of the time, broadly matching IMGT annotations. An association between a missense DCLRE1C variant and V-gene and J-gene trimming of TCR beta chains was found in a later genetic analysis and replicated in an independent cohort. A later genetic analysis reported fewer N-insertions in productive TCRs among donors in an Asian-associated ancestry cluster than the roughly 700-donor mean. The classifier was reported to diagnose cytomegalovirus status with high specificity and sensitivity in both the original cohort and the validation cohort.

Looking up the germline V gene yields CDR1 MDHEN and CDR2 SYDVKM. Taken from cysteine to phenylalanine, the CDR3 has 17 residues. Only the CDR3 region is kept as DNA, spanning 51 bases read in frame from base 1. For this chain, trimming is 0 bases at the V end and 9 bases at the J end, and the number of junction bases without a gene match is 10. The cohort was made up of 650 to 700 healthy bone marrow donors. At the time of sampling, every cohort member was nominally healthy, though immune exposures that went unrecorded were likely present. The donor tested CMV seropositive, placing the donor among the roughly 300 seropositive members of the cohort. A peripheral blood sample was collected from each donor, and TCR beta sequencing was performed on peripheral blood mononuclear cells. Genomic DNA was extracted from the blood cell samples with the Qiagen DNeasy Blood Extraction Kit. Worth noting for this clone: This clone's antigen is unknown. Base qualities are missing; no much larger clone stands one base away.

Library creation used the immunoSEQ multiplex PCR assay. The multiplex PCR relied on a mix of 60 forward primers for TCR Vbeta segments and 13 reverse primers for TCR Jbeta segments. Amplification of the CDR3 region of rearranged TCR beta genes was performed with a multiplex PCR assay on genomic DNA. Amplified TCR beta libraries were sequenced as 87-base-pair reads on the Illumina HiSeq System. The original pipeline was this. In a later analysis, tens of millions of unique TCR beta chains were counted across the 690 or so repertoires, and around 10 million of these chains were shared by at least two donors. Raw reads were error-corrected and collapsed into unique sequences with a nearest-neighbor algorithm that merged closely related sequences to remove PCR and sequencing errors. Alignment of CDR3 sequences to IMGT reference sequences was used to assign V, D and J gene segments. For a sequence to be retained, a match of at least six nucleotides was required to both a V gene segment and a J gene segment. A rearrangement was called productive if the CDR3 had no stop codons and remained in frame with V and J, and every other rearrangement was called non-productive. Following IMGT convention, CDR3 was defined as the stretch from the second conserved V-encoded cysteine up to the conserved J-encoded phenylalanine. In an earlier analysis of more than 550 of the donors, sequences lacking an unambiguous match to a single V gene segment were excluded. An earlier analysis of almost 600 of the donors classified V segments as functional when productive rearrangements were above 56.7% and as segregating when the standard deviation between donors was above 5%. A statistical classification framework was developed to diagnose cytomegalovirus status using the catalog of TCR beta chain sequences. V and J gene assignment, in a later analysis, came from comparing TCR nucleotide sequences with IMGT/GENE-DB human TR gene sequences. A later analysis assigned CDR3 sequences and most-parsimonious VDJ recombination scenarios with the TCRdist pipeline. In a later analysis, each TCR beta chain was defined by its CDR3 amino acid sequence together with its V-gene family, and reads without a unique V-gene family were excluded. A later analysis removed several hundred highly shared, low-generation-probability nucleotide sequences to deal with suspected cross-contamination and a sequencing artifact. A later analysis calculated a clonal expansion index for each public chain from normalized within-repertoire ranks of inferred template counts. In a later analysis, generation probabilities were computed with a VDJ recombination model fitted to out-of-frame rearrangements, and the resulting probabilities were checked against IGoR. Hypergeometric tests were used in a later analysis to score TCR-TCR, TCR-HLA and TCR-CMV co-occurrence, with a repertoire-size bias correction applied to the TCR pairs. False discovery rates were estimated in a later analysis by permuting HLA or CMV assignments 20 times. In a later analysis, co-occurring TCRs were grouped using DBSCAN, and TCRdist sequence similarity was added for clustering within HLA-allele-positive subsets. Co-occurrence clustering excluded repertoires with fewer than 30,000 or more than 120,000 public chains, plus five with anomalous nucleotide sharing. What TCRdb holds here is the immuneACCESS table cut down to in-frame rearrangements. Part of the clones is not present; checked against another copy, under half of the missing clones reflect an unresolved V gene, and the others are unexplained. The V and J calls and clone size were taken over from that table, and D and trimming were inferred from the DNA. For this sample there are around 150,000 clones; over 70% appear just once. In total, the top ten clones hold about 6.8% of the sample.

Sequenced sample: PBMCs. This clonotype was obtained from a man aged 40-55 years in good health and CMV-seropositive. Recombination connected TRBV28 to TRBJ2-2, with 10 bases aligning to TRBD1. The bases are TGTGCCAGCAGTTTATGGACGGGACAGGGGCTACACCGGGAGCTGTTTTTT. It codes for CASSLWTGQGLHRELFF.